The source of this TCR beta chain is a study of molecular identifiers for immune sequencing clone quantification (dated by TCRdb to about 2018). About the full investigation: For a replicate experiment, the RNA from either approximately 20,000 or 100,000 naive CD8 T cells was divided into five aliquots, and four of those aliquots went on to sequencing. This methods study benchmarked molecular-identifier clustering-based TCR repertoire sequencing (MIDCIRS) and TCR RNA copy counting, using CD8 T cells to do so. Broad study findings and their caveats: The sizes of highly expanded clones could end up underestimated when identical TCR molecules share a barcode. In CMV-specific effector cells, over 99% of molecules were held by clones above 20 RNA copies, whereas under 1% of molecules were held by such clones in naive cells. Spiked-in Jurkat TCR RNA (about 10 copies' worth), which is not part of the donor repertoire, was contained in the naive libraries. Modeling indicated about 3 TCR RNA copies recovered per cell, compared with 7.5 to 10 by digital PCR, which implies a capture efficiency of approximately 30%. When barcode sub-clustering was not used, chimeric consensus sequences inflated TCR diversity, with chimeras reaching as high as 47%. A single cell's worth of spiked-in Jurkat TCR RNA was reported detectable even among 750,000 to 1,000,000 naive CD8 T cells.

Libraries were prepared through PCR. Data came from an Illumina HiSeq 4000. Bulk TCR libraries were made following a previously described method, with the TCR primers given in Table S5. Purification of total RNA was performed with the Qiagen AllPrep DNA/RNA kit. Before analysis, reads from multiple sequencing runs of the same library were pooled. The authors' analysis ran thus. Reads were retained only if the reads had an exact TCR constant sequence, and the retained reads were trimmed to 150 nt and grouped according to their 12-nt molecular barcodes. Reads inside each barcode group were sub-clustered using a 15% Levenshtein threshold, and a quality-weighted consensus sequence was constructed for each RNA molecule. Non-functional sequences were discarded, and so were lower-count sequences lying one edit away from another sequence. Barcode sub-clusters with fewer than 20% of the maximum read count were removed, based on fitting two negative binomial distributions. Through fastp at Q25 and MiXCR, TCRdb rebuilt clones from the public reads, retaining in-frame beta chains. For every CDR3 protein sequence, its rows merge into one entry that carries the most common genes and DNA. Here the V and J calls rest on TCRdb's processing, not on the authors' analysis. For this sample there are roughly 10,000 distinct CDR3 sequences; roughly a sixth appear just once. The ten largest clonotypes hold roughly 1.9% of the sample.

Libraries of naive CD8 T cells were built from anywhere between roughly 17,000 and 1,100,000 sorted cells, with 10%, 30% or 50% of the purified RNA used. Naive CD8 T cells were FACS-sorted as CD8+CD4-CCR7+CD45RA+ on a BD FACSAria II into RLT Plus buffer. To test detection sensitivity, Jurkat RNA equal to approximately 10 TCR copies was added to samples of about 18,000-1,100,000 naive CD8 T cells. Enrichment of CD8 T cells was done with RosetteSep CD8+ T Cell Enrichment Cocktail plus Ficoll-Paque, and ACK red cell lysis came afterward. This clonotype was counted at least ten times. This receptor's antigen is unknown. No per-base quality is available; no much larger clone lies one base away. The sequence derives from a human donor in good health. Some libraries in this study had Jurkat cell RNA spiked in. Sequencing input: naive CD8+ T cells from blood, with Jurkat cell RNA spiked in. This sample's cell subset or site label indicates: FACS-sorted CD8+CD4-CCR7+CD45RA+ naive T cells.

The CDR3 reads as follows: CASSLHPSNQPQHF. The DNA is TGTGCCAGCAGTTTACACCCCTCAAATCAGCCCCAGCATTTT. Rearrangement joined TRBV27 to TRBJ1-5; the D gene cannot be named for sure. CDR1 MNHEY and CDR2 SMNVEV were looked up in the germline V gene (reference sequence). Trimming at the junction amounts to 2 bases on V and 4 bases on J, and the germline ends lie 9 bases apart. The CDR3 numbers 14 residues from cysteine through phenylalanine. Only the CDR3 portion is preserved as DNA: 42 bases, with reading frame beginning at the first base.